What follows are 15 T cell receptor beta chains derived from one specimen sequenced in a study of shared T cell receptors in the human thymus. Profiling relied on immunoSEQ multiplex PCR, and the TCRdb table lists in-frame clones only, not all of them. The profile shows about 730,000 clones, roughly 85% of them singletons. This same sample was also taken into another study, of human thymus T cells.

Material for sequencing was thymocytes. The receptors stem from a girl under three years old with a congenital heart defect.

The chain couples TRBV4-3 to TRBJ2-5, with D possibly matching TRBD2 (6 bases). CDR3 size: 15 residues. CDR1 LGHNA and CDR2 YSLEER come from the germline V gene. The ends were cut back, 3 bases at V and 2 bases at J, with 13 bases in the middle. Here the CDR3 DNA reads TGCGCCAGCAGCCACCTCCAGGGACTGCAAGAGACCCAGTACTTC. Its protein product is CASSHLQGLQETQYF.

J is TRBJ2-1 and V is TRBV28; 13 nucleotides align to TRBD2. The CDR3 has 19 residues. Losses at the gene ends were 8 bases for V and 1 base for J; bases not matched to a gene: 14. CDR1 and CDR2 from the germline V gene are MDHEN and SYDVKM. CDR3 DNA: TGTGCCAGCCGACTGGAACTAGCGGGGGGGCCGCGGTCCTACAATGAGCAGTTCTTC. Its translation is CASRLELAGGPRSYNEQFF.

The V gene is TRBV4-1, the J gene TRBJ1-4, with D possibly matching TRBD1 (5 bases). Between the trimmed V and J ends, which lost 5 bases and 0 bases, there was a span of 22 bases. CDR3 length: 19 amino acids. Germline V gene lookup returns CDR1 MGHRA and CDR2 YSYEKL. The CDR3 DNA sequence: TGCGCCAGCAGCGCCCAATGTACAGGCTACCTTTCAACTAATGAAAAACTGTTTTTT. Amino acid sequence: CASSAQCTGYLSTNEKLFF.

The gene calls are TRBV2 and TRBJ1-6; D call uncertain. The length of the CDR3 is 13 residues. V lost 10 bases and J 6 bases, leaving 13 bases between the germline ends. The germline CDR1 and CDR2 sequences are SNHLY and FYNNEI. The chain's CDR3 is CATLPTLNSPLHF. CDR3 nucleotides: TGTGCCACACTACCGACCCTTAATTCACCCCTCCACTTT.

The chain uses TRBV11-2 and TRBJ1-1; D is unclear. V was trimmed by 1 base and J by 4 bases, leaving 13 bases between them. Germline V CDR1 and CDR2: SGHAT, FQNNGV. The CDR3 loop spans 15 amino acids. This CDR3 reads CASSLGVRVSTEAFF. In nucleotides, the CDR3 is TGTGCCAGCAGCTTAGGGGTGAGGGTAAGCACTGAAGCTTTCTTT.

CDR3 bases: TGTGCCAGCAGCTTTTGGGCAACCGAAGCTTTCTTT. It codes for CASSFWATEAFF. The chain uses TRBV5-4 and TRBJ1-1; no definite D call. CDR1 is SGHNT, CDR2 YYREEE, per germline (reference sequence). The length of the CDR3 is 12 residues. The germline V and J ends were trimmed by 2 bases and 8 bases, with 10 bases remaining between them.

The rearrangement joins TRBV12-5 to TRBJ1-1, with a tentative D call TRBD1 (5 bases). The CDR3 extends over 14 amino acids. With 5 bases removed from V and 5 bases from J, the gap between germline ends came to 15 bases. Germline lookup yields CDR1 LGHNT and CDR2 FRNRAP. CDR3: CASGTLHGGTEAFF. The CDR3 DNA reads TGTGCTAGTGGTACCCTACACGGGGGTACTGAAGCTTTCTTT.

The V and J genes are TRBV6-5 and TRBJ1-1; tentative D call: TRBD1 (6 bases). Trimming took off 5 bases at V and 3 bases at J, with 10 bases between the two ends. Germline-derived CDR1 and CDR2 are MNHEY and SVGAGI. The CDR3 spans 13 residues. The CDR3 protein is CASSIKGDTEAFF. CDR3 in DNA: TGTGCCAGCAGTATAAAGGGGGACACTGAAGCTTTCTTT.

The chain uses TRBV6-5 and TRBJ2-1; tentative D call: TRBD2 (5 bases). CDR1 MNHEY and CDR2 SVGAGI come from the germline V gene. This CDR3 has 13 amino acids. V was trimmed by 5 bases and J by 4 bases, leaving 9 bases between them. The CDR3 loop is CASSIIAYNEQFF. CDR3 nucleotide sequence: TGTGCCAGCAGTATTATAGCGTACAATGAGCAGTTCTTC.

V is TRBV18 and J is TRBJ2-7, with D perhaps matching TRBD1 (7 bases). The germline CDR1 and CDR2 sequences are KGHSH and LQKENI. V was clipped by 3 bases and J by 5 bases, with 23 bases between them. The CDR3 spans 17 residues. CDR3: CASSPGTPGTATDEQYF. The DNA of the CDR3 is TGTGCCAGCTCACCTGGGACTCCCGGGACAGCTACGGACGAGCAGTACTTC.

This clone was counted a single time. CDR3 amino acids: CASSPNPLTEGEQYF. CDR3 nucleotide sequence: TGTGCCAGCAGCCCGAACCCTTTGACAGAAGGGGAGCAGTACTTC. V is TRBV13 and J is TRBJ2-7, with TRBD1 as a possible D gene (5 bases). CDR1 and CDR2 (germline): PRHDT, FYEKMQ (reference sequence). The CDR3 extends over 15 amino acids. V was trimmed by 5 bases and J by 7 bases, leaving 21 bases between them.

This clone was recorded only once. The chain employs TRBV4-1 and TRBJ1-5; unclear D gene. This CDR3 region has 15 residues. V was pared by 6 bases and J by 1 base, with 13 bases between. Per germline, CDR1 MGHRA and CDR2 YSYEKL. In DNA, the CDR3 is TGCGCCAGCAGAAAGGAGAGGATGAGCAATCAGCCCCAGCATTTT. Translating gives CASRKERMSNQPQHF.

J is TRBJ2-5 and V is TRBV6-5; 8 bases line up with TRBD1. The CDR3 length is 14 residues. Germline V CDR1 and CDR2: MNHEY, SVGAGI. Germline trimming cut 7 bases from V and 1 base from J; bases unmatched to any gene: 5. The CDR3 loop is CASTLQGGQETQYF. CDR3 nucleotide sequence: TGTGCCAGCACCCTACAGGGGGGCCAAGAGACCCAGTACTTC.

The rearrangement uses TRBV4-1 and TRBJ1-5; D may be TRBD1 (6 bases). The CDR3 consists of 16 residues. The germline gives CDR1 MGHRA, CDR2 YSYEKL. The ends were cut back, 0 bases at V and 7 bases at J, with 16 bases in the middle. CDR3 loop: CASSQEPTGGGQPQHF. The CDR3 DNA follows: TGCGCCAGCAGCCAAGAACCGACAGGCGGTGGACAGCCCCAGCATTTT.

The gene calls are TRBV9 and TRBJ1-2; D is unresolved. Trimming removed 4 bases from V and 5 bases from J, with 21 bases in between. Per germline, CDR1 SGDLS and CDR2 YYNGEE. The CDR3 contains 16 residues. The CDR3 DNA sequence: TGTGCCAGCAGCCGGGTAGTGGCTTCTCCTTTATATGGCTACACCTTC. Encoded protein: CASSRVVASPLYGYTF.